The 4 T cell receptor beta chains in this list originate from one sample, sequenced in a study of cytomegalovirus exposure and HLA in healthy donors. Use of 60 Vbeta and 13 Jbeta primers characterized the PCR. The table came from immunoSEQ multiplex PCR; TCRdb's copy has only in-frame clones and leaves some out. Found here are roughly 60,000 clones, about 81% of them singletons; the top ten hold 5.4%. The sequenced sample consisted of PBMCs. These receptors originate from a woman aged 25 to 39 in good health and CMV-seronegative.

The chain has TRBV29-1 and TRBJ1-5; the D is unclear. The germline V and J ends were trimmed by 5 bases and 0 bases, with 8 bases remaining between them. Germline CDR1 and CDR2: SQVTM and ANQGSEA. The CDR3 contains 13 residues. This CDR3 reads CSVSGYSNQPQHF. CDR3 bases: TGCAGCGTTAGCGGGTATAGCAATCAGCCCCAGCATTTT.

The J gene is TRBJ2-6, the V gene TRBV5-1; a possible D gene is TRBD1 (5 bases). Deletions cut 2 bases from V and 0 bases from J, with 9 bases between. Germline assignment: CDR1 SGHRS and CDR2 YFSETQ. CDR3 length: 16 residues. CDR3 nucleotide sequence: TGCGCCAGCAGCTTTCGCCAGGGCTCTGGGGCCAACGTCCTGACTTTC. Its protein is CASSFRQGSGANVLTF. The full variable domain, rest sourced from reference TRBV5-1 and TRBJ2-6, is KAGVTQTPRYLIKTRGQQVTLSCSPISGHRSVSWYQQTPGQGLQFLFEYFSETQRNKGNFPGRFSGRQFSNSRSEMNVSTLELGDSALYLCASSFRQGSGANVLTFGAGSRLTVL.

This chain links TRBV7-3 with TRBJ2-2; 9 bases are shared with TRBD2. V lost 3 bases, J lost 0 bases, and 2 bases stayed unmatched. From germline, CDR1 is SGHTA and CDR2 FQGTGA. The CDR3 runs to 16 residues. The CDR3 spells CASSFGGRANTGELFF. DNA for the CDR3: TGTGCCAGCAGCTTTGGCGGGAGGGCGAACACCGGGGAGCTGTTTTTT.

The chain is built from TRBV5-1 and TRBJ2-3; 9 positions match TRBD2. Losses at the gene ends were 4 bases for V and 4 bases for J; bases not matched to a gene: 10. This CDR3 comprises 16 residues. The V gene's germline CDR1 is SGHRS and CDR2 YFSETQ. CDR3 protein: CASSENSGSSADTQYF. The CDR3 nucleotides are TGCGCCAGCAGCGAGAATAGCGGGAGCTCGGCAGATACGCAGTATTTT.